Following are 26 T cell receptor beta chains from one sample sequenced in a study of blood T cells in healthy people across ages. Primers used in a second PCR of about 6 to 11 cycles were a sample-barcoded 5' primer and a J-beta primer mix. TCRdb independently ran MiXCR on the 5' RACE reads; one entry per CDR3 protein. The sample contains about 800,000 distinct CDR3 sequences, about 47% of which appear only once. The sequenced sample was blood. The receptor source for this set is a man aged 80 or over in good health.

The rearrangement links TRBV29-1 to TRBJ2-7; 7 nucleotides agree with TRBD1. The ends lost 5 bases at V and 5 bases at J; junction bases unmatched: 9. Germline V CDR1 and CDR2: SQVTM, ANQGSEA. The CDR3 spans 13 residues. The CDR3 sequence is CSVRGTGANEQYF. DNA for the CDR3: TGCAGCGTTAGAGGTACAGGGGCCAACGAGCAGTACTTC.

The chain carries TRBV5-1 and TRBJ2-7; D might be TRBD1 (6 bases). This CDR3 has 15 amino acids. CDR1 SGHRS and CDR2 YFSETQ come from the germline V gene. V lost 3 bases to trimming and J lost 2 bases, with 15 bases between them. CDR3 region: CASSYLQGSTYEQYF. CDR3 DNA: TGCGCCAGCAGCTACCTCCAGGGGTCTACCTACGAGCAGTACTTC.

The rearrangement links TRBV6-6 to TRBJ2-1; D is perhaps TRBD1 (5 bases). V dropped 7 bases and J dropped 5 bases, with 15 bases sitting between them. There are 14 residues in the CDR3. In germline, CDR1 is MNHNY, CDR2 SVGAGI (reference sequence). This CDR3 reads CASTIRRGDNEQFF. CDR3 DNA: TGTGCCAGCACCATCCGAAGGGGCGACAATGAGCAGTTCTTC.

This clonotype turned up a few times. The V call is TRBV28, the J call TRBJ1-2; D unresolved. Trimming cost V 4 bases and J 3 bases, with 18 bases left between them. CDR1 is MDHEN, CDR2 SYDVKM, per germline. This CDR3 comprises 16 residues. CDR3 loop: CASSSVVEGADYGYTF. CDR3 DNA sequence: TGTGCCAGCAGTTCAGTGGTCGAGGGTGCGGACTATGGCTACACCTTC.

This clonotype has only a few counts. CDR3 sequence: CASSFGDNSPLHF. As DNA, the CDR3 is TGTGCCAGCAGTTTCGGGGACAATTCACCCCTCCACTTT. The genes are TRBV27 and TRBJ1-6; perhaps TRBD1 as D (5 bases). The CDR3 length is 13 residues. Per germline, CDR1 MNHEY and CDR2 SMNVEV (reference sequence). The ends were cut back, 3 bases at V and 7 bases at J, with 7 bases in the middle.

The V and J genes are TRBV11-3 and TRBJ2-5, with TRBD2 matching 16 bases. The DNA matches TRBJ2-7 better at its end, which makes the J call doubtful. The CDR3 has 17 residues. Germline V gene sequence: CDR1 SGHNT, CDR2 YENEEA. The CDR3 DNA is TGTGCCAGCAGCTCGGGACTAGCGGGAGGGCCTTCTCGCGAGCAGTACTTC. It encodes CASSSGLAGGPSREQYF.

J is TRBJ2-4 and V is TRBV7-2; either TRBD1 or TRBD2 may supply D (7 bases each). The length of the CDR3 is 16 residues. V was pared by 5 bases and J by 7 bases, with 21 bases between. CDR1 is SGHTA and CDR2 is FQGNSA in the germline V gene. The CDR3 loop is CASSRQGGGGLNIQYF. CDR3 bases: TGTGCCAGCAGCAGACAGGGAGGGGGTGGATTGAACATTCAGTACTTC.

The rearrangement uses TRBV29-1 and TRBJ2-1; the D gene could be TRBD1 or TRBD2 (6 bases each). Looked up from germline, CDR1 is SQVTM and CDR2 is ANQGSEA. This CDR3 is 15 amino acids long. The V gene lost 1 base and the J gene lost 2 bases, with 12 bases spanning the gap. The CDR3 sequence: CSVEGDGGAYNEQFF. In DNA, the CDR3 is TGCAGCGTTGAAGGGGACGGGGGCGCCTACAATGAGCAGTTCTTC.

This clonotype was picked up many times. The V and J genes are TRBV20-1 and TRBJ2-1, with 9 bases aligning to TRBD2. Germline trimming cut 3 bases from V and 5 bases from J; bases unmatched to any gene: 8. This CDR3 spans 15 amino acids. The V gene's germline CDR1 is DFQATT and CDR2 SNEGSKA (reference sequence). The DNA of the CDR3 is TGCAGTGCTAGGTTTCCAGCGGGAGGTCACAATGAGCAGTTCTTC. Protein: CSARFPAGGHNEQFF.

As to this clonotype: One junction end does not reproduce the germline sequence, and a read error may be involved. J is TRBJ2-5 and V is TRBV20-1, with a possible D match to TRBD2 (6 bases). CDR1 is DFQATT, CDR2 SNEGSKA, per germline (reference sequence). The CDR3 covers 15 residues. In nucleotides, the CDR3 is TGCAGTGCCGTAAGACGGGAGTATTTCCAAAAGACCCAGTGCTTC. Protein: CSAVRREYFQKTQCF.

This clonotype appeared a few times. The genes are TRBV12-3 or TRBV12-4 and TRBJ1-5; D gene ambiguous. Trimming pared 3 bases from V and 1 base from J, leaving 7 bases between. CDR3 length: 14 amino acids. CDR3 sequence: CASSFNPSNQPQHF. DNA for the CDR3: TGTGCCAGCAGTTTTAACCCGAGCAATCAGCCCCAGCATTTT.

V gene TRBV7-3 combines with J gene TRBJ1-2; 9 positions match TRBD1. The CDR3 loop spans 16 amino acids. Germline-derived CDR1 and CDR2 are SGHTA and FQGTGA. V gave up 3 bases and J gave up 8 bases; unmatched junction bases: 13. The DNA for the CDR3 is TGTGCCAGCAGCTTGCTACCGGGACAGGGCCCTTCGGGCTACACCTTC. This translates into CASSLLPGQGPSGYTF.

The chain carries TRBV20-1 and TRBJ1-1; 9 bases map to TRBD1. The CDR3 is 16 residues long. The V segment lost 6 bases and the J segment 4 bases; nucleotides outside the gene matches: 15. Germline values: CDR1 DFQATT, CDR2 SNEGSKA (reference sequence). DNA for the CDR3: TGCAGTGCAGAAAAACAGGGGGCGATTTATAGCACTGAAGCTTTCTTT. Translated, it gives CSAEKQGAIYSTEAFF.

This chain joins TRBV20-1 and TRBJ1-2; D gene unclear. V dropped 3 bases and J dropped 1 base, with 12 bases sitting between them. The V gene's germline CDR1 is DFQATT and CDR2 SNEGSKA (reference sequence). CDR3 length: 14 amino acids. CDR3 in amino acids: CSASGQSFNYGYTF. The DNA for the CDR3 is TGCAGTGCTAGCGGCCAGTCTTTTAACTATGGCTACACCTTC.

The genes are TRBV28 and TRBJ2-3; TRBD2 might be the D (6 bases). Trimming removed 7 bases from V and 1 base from J, with 18 bases in between. Germline CDR1 and CDR2: MDHEN and SYDVKM. This CDR3 has 16 residues. The CDR3 nucleotides are TGTGCCAGCAAGCTCCCGGCTAGCGACCGCACAGATACGCAGTATTTT. Amino acids: CASKLPASDRTDTQYF.

A note on this clonotype: At one end, the junction sequence differs from germline, possibly due to a read error. J is TRBJ2-4 and V is TRBV7-9; D uncertain. Matching the DNA end better, TRBJ2-5 makes the J call doubtful. Germline CDR1 SEHNR, CDR2 FQNEAQ (reference sequence). CDR3 size: 12 residues. As DNA, the CDR3 is TGTGCCGGCAGCTTAGCACCGGAGACCCAGTACTTC. Protein sequence: CAGSLAPETQYF.

The J gene is TRBJ2-1, the V gene TRBV24-1; 9 bases fit TRBD2. The DNA matches TRBJ2-7 better at its end, which makes the J call doubtful. Per the germline V gene, CDR1 is KGHDR and CDR2 is SFDVKD. This CDR3 has 16 amino acids. The CDR3 sequence is CATSDRLADSYNEQYF. The CDR3 region has the DNA TGTGCCACCAGTGATCGACTAGCGGACTCCTACAATGAGCAGTACTTC.

This rearrangement joins TRBV9 to TRBJ1-2; D might be TRBD1 (5 bases). The CDR3 has 15 residues. With 0 bases removed from V and 2 bases from J, the gap between germline ends came to 11 bases. Germline loops: CDR1 SGDLS, CDR2 YYNGEE. In DNA, the CDR3 is TGTGCCAGCAGCGTAGCTCCCCGGGGGAACTATGGCTACACCTTC. This codes for CASSVAPRGNYGYTF.

This clonotype came up once. The CDR3 here is CASSYSGSGTEAFF. Written as DNA, the CDR3 is TGTGCCAGCAGTTACTCCGGGTCGGGCACTGAAGCTTTCTTT. The chain uses TRBV6-5 and TRBJ1-1; D is uncertain. Germline assignment: CDR1 MNHEY and CDR2 SVGAGI. The V end lost 0 bases, the J end lost 4 bases, and 9 bases lay between the germline ends. This CDR3 spans 14 amino acids.

V and J are TRBV29-1 and TRBJ2-5; D is perhaps TRBD2 (7 bases). This CDR3 comprises 14 residues. Germline loops: CDR1 SQVTM, CDR2 ANQGSEA. Trimming cost V 1 base and J 4 bases, with 13 bases left between them. The CDR3 DNA reads as TGCAGCGTTGAAGTCACAGGGAGGGGAGAGACCCAGTACTTC. Translated, it gives CSVEVTGRGETQYF.

In this sample, this clonotype turned up many times. A read error may account for a junction end that differs from germline. The V call is TRBV28, the J call TRBJ2-1, with 14 bases identical to TRBD2. The CDR3 covers 16 residues. CDR1 and CDR2 (germline): MDHEN, SYDVKM. In nucleotides, the CDR3 is TGTGCCAGCAGTGTATGGACTAGCGGGAGGTACAATGAGCAGTTCTTC. This gives the protein CASSVWTSGRYNEQFF.

V usage is TRBV12-3 or TRBV12-4 and J usage is TRBJ1-4; D ambiguous. Trimming took off 2 bases at V and 15 bases at J, with 13 bases between the two ends. The CDR3 spans 12 residues. The CDR3 spells CASSLMLGFVFF. The DNA for the CDR3 is TGTGCCAGCAGTTTAATGTTGGGGTTCGTGTTTTTT.

This clonotype was recorded a few times. The chain joins TRBV27 to TRBJ2-5, with D tentatively TRBD1 (5 bases). Germline V gives CDR1 MNHEY, CDR2 SMNVEV (reference sequence). The CDR3 has 14 residues. Trimming shortened V by 8 bases and J by 1 base, and 14 bases separated the two germline ends. The CDR3 sequence: CASRDRQTQETQYF. CDR3 DNA: TGTGCCAGCCGCGATAGACAGACCCAAGAGACCCAGTACTTC.

This clonotype was picked up a small number of times. This rearrangement joins TRBV4-3 to TRBJ1-2; 9 positions match TRBD1. Germline CDR1 reads LGHNA; CDR2 reads YSLEER. J gave up 3 bases and V 4 bases, and 3 bases lay outside the gene matches. The CDR3 has 14 amino acids. The CDR3 sequence: CASSPQGAHYGYTF. CDR3 DNA sequence: TGCGCCAGCAGCCCACAGGGGGCCCACTATGGCTACACCTTC.

V and J are TRBV29-1 and TRBJ2-1; D is possibly TRBD1 (5 bases). Germline values: CDR1 SQVTM, CDR2 ANQGSEA. V was clipped by 1 base and J by 0 bases, with 13 bases between them. The CDR3 covers 16 residues. Here the CDR3 reads CSVEGLQGSSYNEQFF. In DNA, the CDR3 is TGCAGCGTTGAAGGGCTGCAGGGCAGCTCCTACAATGAGCAGTTCTTC.

V and J are TRBV7-6 and TRBJ2-4, with a tentative D call TRBD1 (6 bases). TRBJ2-7 explains the end of the DNA better; the J call may be wrong. The CDR3 consists of 17 residues. Per germline, CDR1 SGHVS and CDR2 FNYEAQ. In nucleotides, the CDR3 is TGTGCCAGCAGCTTAGGGTTTAACAGGGACGCCGTCTACGAGCAGTACTTC. Amino acids: CASSLGFNRDAVYEQYF.